The rows below give T cell receptor beta chains drawn from one sample of a study of post-analysis software for immune sequencing data. One entry per CDR3 protein results from TCRdb running MiXCR on the PCR reads. The sample holds roughly 700,000 distinct CDR3 sequences; approximately 30% are singletons and the top ten take more than 0.45%. Specimen: blood. These receptors came from a girl aged 10-17 years with multiple sclerosis. Both conserved end residues are part of each CDR3. The order of the fields is V gene, clone size, J gene, D gene, CDR3 DNA, CDR3 protein. A D gene is named only where the DNA matches it firmly. Clone size is given for some rows only: seen once, a few or many times, or a class if the clone is expanded.

V gene: TRBV5-4; clone size: many; J gene: TRBJ2-6; D gene: -; CDR3 DNA: TGTGCCAGCAGCTTTAGCTCTGGGGCCAACGTCCTGACTTTC; CDR3 protein: CASSFSSGANVLTF
V gene: TRBV12-3/TRBV12-4; clone size: -; J gene: TRBJ1-5; D gene: -; CDR3 DNA: TGTGCCAGCAGCCCAGGGTCCCAGTACAATCAGCCCCAGCATTTT; CDR3 protein: CASSPGSQYNQPQHF
V gene: TRBV20-1; clone size: many; J gene: TRBJ2-5; D gene: -; CDR3 DNA: TGCAGTGCTAGAGATGAGGACTTCGGGGAGACCCAGTACTTC; CDR3 protein: CSARDEDFGETQYF
V gene: TRBV2; clone size: few; J gene: TRBJ1-1; D gene: TRBD1; CDR3 DNA: TGTGCCAGCAGTGATCCGGGACAGGGACCCCCCACTGAAGCTTTCTTT; CDR3 protein: CASSDPGQGPPTEAFF
V gene: TRBV29-1; clone size: -; J gene: TRBJ2-3; D gene: TRBD1; CDR3 DNA: TGCAGCGCCCCGGGACAGGGGAGGCCACCCACAGATACGCAGTATTTT; CDR3 protein: CSAPGQGRPPTDTQYF
V gene: TRBV9; clone size: few; J gene: TRBJ2-7; D gene: TRBD2; CDR3 DNA: TGTGCCAGCAGCGCAGAACTAGCGGGAGTTCGATCCGAGCAGTACTTC; CDR3 protein: CASSAELAGVRSEQYF
V gene: TRBV5-4; clone size: few; J gene: TRBJ2-7; D gene: -; CDR3 DNA: TGTGCCAGCAGCTTCTGGGGGAATGAGCAGTACTTC; CDR3 protein: CASSFWGNEQYF
V gene: TRBV20-1; clone size: many; J gene: TRBJ2-7; D gene: TRBD1; CDR3 DNA: TGCAGTGCTAGAGAGGGACAGGGGACCTACGAGCAGTACTTC; CDR3 protein: CSAREGQGTYEQYF
V gene: TRBV5-1; clone size: many; J gene: TRBJ2-1; D gene: -; CDR3 DNA: TGCGCCAGCAGCTTACGGCCGACCGGCGGCAATGAGCAGTTCTTC; CDR3 protein: CASSLRPTGGNEQFF
V gene: TRBV4-1; clone size: few; J gene: TRBJ2-4; D gene: -; CDR3 DNA: TGCGCCAGCAGCCAAGATGGAGGCAGGGCTGGGGACATTCAGTACTTC; CDR3 protein: CASSQDGGRAGDIQYF
V gene: TRBV4-3; clone size: -; J gene: TRBJ2-1; D gene: TRBD2; CDR3 DNA: TGCGCCAGCAGCCAAGATCGTACTAGCGGGAACTACAATGAGCAGTTCTTC; CDR3 protein: CASSQDRTSGNYNEQFF
V gene: TRBV20-1; clone size: many; J gene: TRBJ2-3; D gene: TRBD2; CDR3 DNA: TGCAGTGCTTTCCAACTAGCGGGGACTAGCACAGATACGCAGTATTTT; CDR3 protein: CSAFQLAGTSTDTQYF
V gene: TRBV20-1; clone size: -; J gene: TRBJ2-3; D gene: -; CDR3 DNA: TGCAGTGCTAGAGAGGGCTCCGATACGCAGTATTTT; CDR3 protein: CSAREGSDTQYF
V gene: TRBV7-9; clone size: -; J gene: TRBJ1-1; D gene: -; CDR3 DNA: TGTGCCAGCAGCGGGGATTTACGAGGGGTGAACACTGAAGCTTTCTTT; CDR3 protein: CASSGDLRGVNTEAFF
V gene: TRBV9; clone size: few; J gene: TRBJ2-7; D gene: TRBD2; CDR3 DNA: TGTGCCAGCAGCCTGGGACTAGCGGGAGGGCCAAGTGGCGAGCAGTACTTC; CDR3 protein: CASSLGLAGGPSGEQYF
V gene: TRBV6-4; clone size: once; J gene: TRBJ2-3; D gene: -; CDR3 DNA: TGTGCCAGCACTCCTGACGGAGACACAGATACGCAGTATTTT; CDR3 protein: CASTPDGDTDTQYF
V gene: TRBV5-1; clone size: -; J gene: TRBJ2-7; D gene: -; CDR3 DNA: TGCGCCAGCAGCACCCAAGGGGGCGGGAGTACCCTCTCCTACGAGCAGTACTTC; CDR3 protein: CASSTQGGGSTLSYEQYF
V gene: TRBV5-1; clone size: -; J gene: TRBJ2-5; D gene: TRBD1; CDR3 DNA: TGCGCCAGCAGCTGGACACAGGGGGCTCGGGAGACCCAGTACTTC; CDR3 protein: CASSWTQGARETQYF
V gene: TRBV29-1; clone size: -; J gene: TRBJ1-1; D gene: TRBD1; CDR3 DNA: TGCAGCGTTGGGGCGAGGGTACAGGGGGCTTTACACACTGAAGCTTTCTTT; CDR3 protein: CSVGARVQGALHTEAFF
V gene: TRBV5-5; clone size: few; J gene: TRBJ1-5; D gene: -; CDR3 DNA: TGTGCCAGCAGCGCCGGGCCTTGGGGGAGCAATCAGCCCCAGCATTTT; CDR3 protein: CASSAGPWGSNQPQHF
V gene: TRBV9; clone size: -; J gene: TRBJ1-1; D gene: -; CDR3 DNA: TGTGCCAGCAGCCCGATTCCAGATCAGGAAGCTTTCTTT; CDR3 protein: CASSPIPDQEAFF
V gene: TRBV7-2; clone size: -; J gene: TRBJ1-1; D gene: -; CDR3 DNA: TGTGCCAGCAGCTTAGGGAAGGCGGTGACTGAAGCTTTCTTT; CDR3 protein: CASSLGKAVTEAFF
V gene: TRBV20-1; clone size: once; J gene: TRBJ2-2; D gene: TRBD2; CDR3 DNA: TGCAGTGCTAGACGTCCTGTGACTAGCACGAACGGGGAGCTGTTTTTT; CDR3 protein: CSARRPVTSTNGELFF
V gene: TRBV20-1; clone size: -; J gene: TRBJ2-7; D gene: -; CDR3 DNA: TGCAGTGCCAGGGACTTTCAGAGCTCCTACGAGCAGTACTTC; CDR3 protein: CSARDFQSSYEQYF
V gene: TRBV9; clone size: -; J gene: TRBJ2-1; D gene: -; CDR3 DNA: TGTGCCAGCAGCGTAGGTTTTGAGCAGTTCTTC; CDR3 protein: CASSVGFEQFF
V gene: TRBV7-2; clone size: -; J gene: TRBJ1-3; D gene: -; CDR3 DNA: TGTGCCAGCAGCTTAGACCCTGGCTCTGGAAACACCATATATTTT; CDR3 protein: CASSLDPGSGNTIYF
V gene: TRBV7-2; clone size: -; J gene: TRBJ2-7; D gene: TRBD2; CDR3 DNA: TGTGCCAGCAGCTTAGCTCCCAGAACGACTAGCGGGAGGGCCGAGCAGTACTTC; CDR3 protein: CASSLAPRTTSGRAEQYF
V gene: TRBV12-3/TRBV12-4; clone size: -; J gene: TRBJ1-6; D gene: -; CDR3 DNA: TGTGCCAGCAGTTTAGAGACGGGGGCAGGGTCACCCCTCCACTTT; CDR3 protein: CASSLETGAGSPLHF
V gene: TRBV5-1; clone size: -; J gene: TRBJ2-3; D gene: -; CDR3 DNA: TGCGCCAGCAGCACCGGGGACTCGTGGACGCAGTATTTT; CDR3 protein: CASSTGDSWTQYF
V gene: TRBV7-7; clone size: -; J gene: TRBJ2-2; D gene: -; CDR3 DNA: TGTGCTAGCAGCGTCTCGGGGGAGCTGTTTTTT; CDR3 protein: CASSVSGELFF